These T cell receptor beta chains were read from a single sample in a study of follicular helper T cells after annual influenza vaccination. Measured with immunoSEQ multiplex PCR; TCRdb has only the in-frame clones, and not every one. The sample gives some 9,800 clones, about 83% of which show up once; less than 0.45% is in the top ten. The sequenced sample was CXCR5- memory CD4+ T cells sorted from blood, obtained 7 days after influenza vaccination. The receptors here all came from an adult who received the influenza vaccine. CDR3s include the opening cysteine and the closing phenylalanine or tryptophan. Fields, in order: J gene, D gene, V gene, clone size, CDR3 DNA, CDR3 protein. D genes are given only for firm matches. Size is omitted from some rows. Given values are once, few, many or a class for expanded clones.

>TRBJ2-3|.|TRBV9|.
TGTGCCAGCAGCGTAAGACCCTCGGTAGATACGCAGTATTTT
CASSVRPSVDTQYF
>TRBJ1-2|.|TRBV21-1|.
TGTGCCAGCGAAAAAGCTGGCAACTATGGCTACACCTTC
CASEKAGNYGYTF
>TRBJ2-3|TRBD2|TRBV4-2|.
TGTGCCAGCAGCCTGCGGGGGGGCCTTCGAGATACGCAGTATTTT
CASSLRGGLRDTQYF
>TRBJ1-4|.|TRBV9|.
TGTGCCAGCAGCGTAGGCACCAGGGACGAAAAACTGTTTTTT
CASSVGTRDEKLFF
>TRBJ1-4|TRBD1|TRBV5-5|once
TGTGCCAGCAGTTTGACAGGGACTGCAACTAATGAAAAACTGTTTTTT
CASSLTGTATNEKLFF
>TRBJ1-4|.|TRBV5-4|.
TGTGCCAGCAGCCTGGGACGGCTTAATGAAAAACTGTTTTTT
CASSLGRLNEKLFF
>TRBJ1-2|TRBD1|TRBV19|.
TGTGCCAGTAGTGTCCGGACAGGAGTGAGTAATGGCTACACCTTC
CASSVRTGVSNGYTF
>TRBJ2-5|.|TRBV9|.
TGTGCCAGCAGCGTAGCCCAGAGAGAGACCCAGTACTTC
CASSVAQRETQYF
>TRBJ1-1|.|TRBV7-8|.
TGTGCCAGCACCCTAAGCTTGGATTCTGAAGCTTTCTTT
CASTLSLDSEAFF
>TRBJ1-5|.|TRBV19|.
TGTGCCAGTAGTAACGGGGAGCCCCAGCATTTT
CASSNGEPQHF
>TRBJ2-3|TRBD2|TRBV11-2|.
TGTGCCAGCAGCTTAGGACGGCGGGGGGGCCCGGATACGCAGTATTTT
CASSLGRRGGPDTQYF
>TRBJ2-5|.|TRBV18|.
TGTGCCAGCTCACGTTACGGGAGCTACCAAGAGACCCAGTACTTC
CASSRYGSYQETQYF
>TRBJ2-5|.|TRBV4-2|.
TGTGCCAGCAGCCAAGACGTCGGAGTGAAGACCCAGTACTTC
CASSQDVGVKTQYF
>TRBJ1-1|.|TRBV7-9|.
TGTGCCAGCAGCCACGAAGGGACGGCCATGAACACTGAAGCTTTCTTT
CASSHEGTAMNTEAFF
>TRBJ2-7|.|TRBV11-3|once
TGTGCCAGCAGCTTAGCCCTCTACGAGCAGTACTTC
CASSLALYEQYF
>TRBJ2-7|.|TRBV7-2|.
TGTGCCAGCAGCCCGGGCCCCCTGTCAGCCTACGAGCAGTACTTC
CASSPGPLSAYEQYF
>TRBJ2-7|TRBD1|TRBV9|.
TGTGCCAGCAGCGTAACGGACAGGGTTAGGACCTACGAGCAGTACTTC
CASSVTDRVRTYEQYF
>TRBJ2-3|.|TRBV10-3|once
TGTGCCATCAGTGTACGGGACTTCACAGATACGCAGTATTTT
CAISVRDFTDTQYF
>TRBJ1-1|.|TRBV5-4|.
TGTGCCAGCAGCCGGGGGAGGGCCGGGGAGAACACTGAAGCTTTCTTT
CASSRGRAGENTEAFF
>TRBJ2-7|.|TRBV5-1|.
TGCGCCAGCAGCTTGGATAAAAGCCCAGCAACCTACGAGCAGTACTTC
CASSLDKSPATYEQYF